This T cell receptor beta chain comes out of a study of CD8+CD57+ T cells in acquired aplastic anemia. The overall study: Each DNA sample taken from sorted CD4+ and CD8+ cells came to about 3.2 ug on average.

It was genomic DNA that served as the template for profiling TCR beta VDJ and CDR3. Each CDR3 protein is one row after TCRdb ran MiXCR on the reads. Seen here are under 250,000 distinct CDR3 sequences, 55% to 65% observed once, and the top ten hold around 58%. Trimming removed 8 bases at V and 0 bases at J, with 7 bases between. The CDR3 covers 12 residues. The V gene's germline CDR1 is SNHLY and CDR2 FYNNEI. Previously, flow cytometry had revealed CD8+CD57+ cell expansion in the patients chosen for sequencing. Study results and caveats: The same twenty-nine CD8+ CDR3 sequences occurred in patients and in controls.

In the case of this clonotype: The target antigen is unknown.

This chain uses TRBV2 with TRBJ1-1; D not resolved. The sample taken for sequencing was sorted CD4+, CD8+, or CD8+CD57+ T cells (not recorded which) from PBMCs. The clonotype comes from a human donor with aplastic anemia. This CDR3 is CASQLMNTEAFF. The CDR3, as DNA: TGTGCCAGCCAACTAATGAACACTGAAGCTTTCTTT.